One TCR beta chain is described in this entry. The method was immunoSEQ multiplex PCR; TCRdb's version includes in-frame clones alone and lacks a portion of them. Among some 67,000 clones listed, around 88% were seen once. The data originate from a study of blood T cell repertoires in COVID-19. For the study at large: PBMCs, B-cell-depleted T cells, or T cells provided the cDNA or gDNA that made up the material.

Germline V gene lookup returns CDR1 MNHEY and CDR2 SVGAGI. The length of the CDR3 is 14 residues. Trimming removed 6 bases from V and 0 bases from J, with 9 bases in between. The TCR sequence derives from an elderly woman with acute or convalescent COVID-19. The chain combines TRBV6-5 with TRBJ1-3; TRBD1 is a possible D gene (5 bases). The sequenced sample was peripheral blood. The CDR3 sequence is CASRRQLSGNTIYF. CDR3 coding DNA: TGTGCCAGCAGGCGACAGCTCTCTGGAAACACCATATATTTT.